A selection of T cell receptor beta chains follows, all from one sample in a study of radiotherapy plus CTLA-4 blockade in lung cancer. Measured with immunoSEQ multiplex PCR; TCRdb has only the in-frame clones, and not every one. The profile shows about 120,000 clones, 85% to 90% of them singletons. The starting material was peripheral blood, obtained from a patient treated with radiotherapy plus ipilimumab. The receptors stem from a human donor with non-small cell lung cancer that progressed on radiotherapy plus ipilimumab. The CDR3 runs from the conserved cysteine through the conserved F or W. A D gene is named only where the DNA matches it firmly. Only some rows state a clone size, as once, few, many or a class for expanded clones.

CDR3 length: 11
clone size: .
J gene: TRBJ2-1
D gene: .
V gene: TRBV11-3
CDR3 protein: CASSPGYEQFF
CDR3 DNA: TGTGCCAGCAGCCCAGGGTATGAGCAGTTCTTC

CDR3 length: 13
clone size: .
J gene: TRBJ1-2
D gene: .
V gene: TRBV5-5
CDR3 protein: CASSLSVGYGYTF
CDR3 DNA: TGTGCCAGCAGCTTGTCAGTTGGCTATGGCTACACCTTC

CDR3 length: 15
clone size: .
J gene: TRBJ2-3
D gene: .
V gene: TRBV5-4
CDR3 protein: CASSLDMGAADTQYF
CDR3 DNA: TGTGCCAGCAGCTTGGATATGGGAGCTGCAGATACGCAGTATTTT

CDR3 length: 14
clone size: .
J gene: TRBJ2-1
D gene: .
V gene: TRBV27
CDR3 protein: CASRTTRSYNEQFF
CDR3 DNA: TGTGCCAGCAGGACGACTAGGAGTTACAATGAGCAGTTCTTC

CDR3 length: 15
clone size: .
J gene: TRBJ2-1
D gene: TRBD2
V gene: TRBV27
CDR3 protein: CASSPGTGGRGTQFF
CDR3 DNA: TGTGCCAGCAGTCCCGGGACCGGCGGGAGGGGTACGCAGTTCTTC

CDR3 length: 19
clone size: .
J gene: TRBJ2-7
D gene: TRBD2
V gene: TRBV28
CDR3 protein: CASSPLVASGIDRPYEQYF
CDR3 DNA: TGTGCCAGCAGTCCCCTAGTGGCTAGCGGGATCGATCGCCCCTACGAGCAGTACTTC

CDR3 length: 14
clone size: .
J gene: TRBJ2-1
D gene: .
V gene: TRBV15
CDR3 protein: CATSRVGIRDLRFF
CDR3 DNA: TGTGCCACCAGCAGAGTGGGAATCAGGGACTTGCGGTTCTTC

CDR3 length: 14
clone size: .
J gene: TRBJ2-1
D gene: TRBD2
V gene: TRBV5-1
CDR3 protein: CASRAGGVFNEQFF
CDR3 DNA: TGCGCCAGCCGAGCGGGAGGGGTGTTTAATGAGCAGTTCTTC

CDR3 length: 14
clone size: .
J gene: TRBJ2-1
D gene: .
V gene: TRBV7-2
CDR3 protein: CASSRASSYNEQFF
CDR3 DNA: TGTGCCAGCAGCAGGGCGAGCAGCTACAATGAGCAGTTCTTC

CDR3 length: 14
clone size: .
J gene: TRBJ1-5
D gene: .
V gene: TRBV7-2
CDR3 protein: CASSTAGKNQPQHF
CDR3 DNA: TGTGCCAGCAGCACCGCGGGGAAAAATCAGCCCCAGCATTTT

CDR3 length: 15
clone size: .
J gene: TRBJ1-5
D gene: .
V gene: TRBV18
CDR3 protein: CASSPFPGEQQPQHF
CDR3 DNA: TGTGCCAGCTCACCATTTCCCGGGGAGCAACAGCCCCAGCATTTT

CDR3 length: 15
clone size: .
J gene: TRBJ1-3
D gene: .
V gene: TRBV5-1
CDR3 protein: CASRNLGADGNTIYF
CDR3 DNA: TGCGCCAGCAGAAATTTGGGGGCCGATGGAAACACCATATATTTT

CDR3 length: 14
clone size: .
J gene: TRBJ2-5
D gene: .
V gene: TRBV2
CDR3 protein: CASSTDRPQQTQYF
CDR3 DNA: TGTGCCAGCAGTACCGACAGACCCCAACAGACCCAGTACTTC

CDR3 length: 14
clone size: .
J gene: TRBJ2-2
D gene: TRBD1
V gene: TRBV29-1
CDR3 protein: CSVGQGANTGELFF
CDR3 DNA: TGCAGCGTGGGACAGGGGGCTAACACCGGGGAGCTGTTTTTT

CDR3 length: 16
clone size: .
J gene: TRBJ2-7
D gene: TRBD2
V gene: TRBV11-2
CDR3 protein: CASSPPRGRGFYEQYF
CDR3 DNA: TGTGCCAGCAGCCCTCCCCGGGGGAGGGGATTCTACGAGCAGTACTTC

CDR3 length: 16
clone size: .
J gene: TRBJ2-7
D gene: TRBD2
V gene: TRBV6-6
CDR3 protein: CASSSGAGGSSYEQYF
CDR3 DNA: TGTGCCAGCAGCTCCGGAGCGGGAGGGAGCTCCTACGAGCAGTACTTC

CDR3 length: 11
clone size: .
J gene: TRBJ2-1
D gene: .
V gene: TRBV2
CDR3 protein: CASNEVREQFF
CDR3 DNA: TGTGCCAGCAATGAAGTACGTGAGCAGTTCTTC

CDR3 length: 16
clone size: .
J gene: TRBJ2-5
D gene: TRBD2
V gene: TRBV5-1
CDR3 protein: CASSLDALAGVETQYF
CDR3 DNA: TGCGCCAGCAGCTTGGATGCGCTAGCGGGAGTCGAGACCCAGTACTTC

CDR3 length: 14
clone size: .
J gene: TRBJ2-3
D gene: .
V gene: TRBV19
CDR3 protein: CASSIGSDTDTQYF
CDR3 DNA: TGTGCCAGTAGTATAGGGAGTGACACAGATACGCAGTATTTT

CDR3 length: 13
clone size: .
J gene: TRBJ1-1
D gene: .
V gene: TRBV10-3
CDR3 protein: CAIRQTVNTEAFF
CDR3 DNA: TGTGCCATCAGGCAGACAGTGAACACTGAAGCTTTCTTT

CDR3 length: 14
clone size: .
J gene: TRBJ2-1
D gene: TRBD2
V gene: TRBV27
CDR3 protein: CASSPGLGRDEQFF
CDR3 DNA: TGTGCCAGCAGTCCCGGACTAGGTCGCGATGAGCAGTTCTTC

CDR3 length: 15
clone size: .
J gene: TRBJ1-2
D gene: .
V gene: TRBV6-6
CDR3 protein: CASSYRARDNYGYTF
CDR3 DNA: TGTGCCAGCAGTTACCGGGCCAGGGATAACTATGGCTACACCTTC

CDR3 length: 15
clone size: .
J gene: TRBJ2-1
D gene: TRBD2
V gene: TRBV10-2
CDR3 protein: CASSAAGVPFDEQFF
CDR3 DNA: TGCGCCAGCAGTGCAGCGGGAGTCCCCTTCGATGAGCAGTTCTTC

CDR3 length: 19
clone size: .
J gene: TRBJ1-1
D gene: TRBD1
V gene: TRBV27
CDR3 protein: CASSLSGQSPPGMNTEAFF
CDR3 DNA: TGTGCCAGCAGTTTATCGGGACAGAGTCCCCCTGGGATGAACACTGAAGCTTTCTTT

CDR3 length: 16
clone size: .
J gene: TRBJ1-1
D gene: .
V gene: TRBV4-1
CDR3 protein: CASSQDPAMMRAEAFF
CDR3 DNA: TGCGCCAGCAGCCAAGATCCCGCAATGATGAGGGCAGAAGCTTTCTTT

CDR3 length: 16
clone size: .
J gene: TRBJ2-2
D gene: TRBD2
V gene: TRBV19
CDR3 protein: CASSMMLAANTGELFF
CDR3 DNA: TGTGCCAGTAGTATGATGCTAGCGGCGAACACCGGGGAGCTGTTTTTT

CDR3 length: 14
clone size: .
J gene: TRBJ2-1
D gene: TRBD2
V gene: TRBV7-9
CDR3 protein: CASRSSSGRGEQFF
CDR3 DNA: TGTGCCAGCAGGTCGAGTAGCGGGAGGGGTGAGCAGTTCTTC

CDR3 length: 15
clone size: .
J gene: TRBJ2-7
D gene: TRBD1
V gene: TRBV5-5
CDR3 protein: CASSLIGDSSYEQYF
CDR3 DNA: TGTGCCAGCAGCTTGATCGGGGACAGCTCCTACGAGCAGTACTTC

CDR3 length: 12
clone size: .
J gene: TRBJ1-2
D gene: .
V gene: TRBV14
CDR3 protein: CASSPWESGYTF
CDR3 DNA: TGTGCCAGCAGCCCCTGGGAGAGTGGCTACACCTTC

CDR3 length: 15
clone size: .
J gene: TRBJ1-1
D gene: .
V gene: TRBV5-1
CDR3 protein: CASSLGTASNTEAFF
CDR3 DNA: TGCGCCAGCAGCTTGGGAACAGCCAGTAACACTGAAGCTTTCTTT

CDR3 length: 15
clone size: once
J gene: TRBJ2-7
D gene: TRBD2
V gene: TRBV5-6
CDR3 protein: CASSLAGRPSYEQYF
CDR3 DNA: TGTGCCAGCAGCTTAGCCGGGAGGCCCTCCTACGAGCAGTACTTC

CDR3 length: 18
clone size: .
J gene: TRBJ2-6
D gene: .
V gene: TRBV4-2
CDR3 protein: CASSQDRKDSSGANVLTF
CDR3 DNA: TGTGCCAGCAGCCAAGATCGGAAGGACTCCTCTGGGGCCAACGTCCTGACTTTC

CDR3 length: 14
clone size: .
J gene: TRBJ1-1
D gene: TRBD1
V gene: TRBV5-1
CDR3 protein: CASSKGTANTEAFF
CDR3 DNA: TGCGCCAGCAGCAAAGGGACAGCGAACACTGAAGCTTTCTTT

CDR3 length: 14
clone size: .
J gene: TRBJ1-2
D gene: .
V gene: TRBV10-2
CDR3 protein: CASSVLTVSYGYTF
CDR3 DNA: TGCGCCAGCAGTGTACTCACAGTGTCCTATGGCTACACCTTC

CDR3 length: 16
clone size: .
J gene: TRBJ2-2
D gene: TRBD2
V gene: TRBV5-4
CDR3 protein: CASSARTSGGTGELFF
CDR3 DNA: TGTGCCAGCAGCGCTAGGACTAGCGGGGGAACCGGGGAGCTGTTTTTT

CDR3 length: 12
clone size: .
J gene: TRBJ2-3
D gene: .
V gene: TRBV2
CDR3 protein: CASSEVRQTQYF
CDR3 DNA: TGTGCCAGCAGTGAGGTCCGCCAAACGCAGTATTTT

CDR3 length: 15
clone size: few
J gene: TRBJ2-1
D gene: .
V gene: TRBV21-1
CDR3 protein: CASSKRLPPTMLQFF
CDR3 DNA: TGTGCCAGCAGCAAACGTCTCCCCCCGACCATGTTGCAGTTCTTC